The 31 T cell receptor beta chains below all came from one sample that was sequenced in a study of blood T cell repertoires in COVID-19. Clones were read by immunoSEQ multiplex PCR, and TCRdb kept only the in-frame ones, dropping some. The data hold around 250,000 clones, with roughly four fifths observed a single time. The sequencing sample was made of PBMCs or T cells enriched from blood (not recorded which). The receptors come from a man between 40 and 49 years old who had recovered from COVID-19.

The chain joins TRBV5-1 to TRBJ1-6; 10 bases match TRBD1. The CDR3 is 15 residues long. The germline CDR1 and CDR2 sequences are SGHRS and YFSETQ. J gave up 10 bases and V 3 bases, and 7 bases lay outside the gene matches. CDR3 amino acids: CASSSPGQGNSPLHF. The CDR3 nucleotides are TGCGCCAGCAGCTCACCGGGACAGGGGAACTCACCCCTCCACTTT.

The table lists this clone with a few counts. The chain recombines TRBV5-8 with TRBJ1-1; 7 bases fit TRBD1. Germline-derived CDR1 and CDR2 are SGHTS and YDEGEE. This CDR3 is built from 15 residues. With 0 bases clipped from V and 1 base from J, the junction kept 3 bases outside the gene matches. In DNA form, the CDR3 reads TGTGCCAGCAGCTTGGGACAGGGATGGAACACTGAAGCTTTCTTT. This translates into CASSLGQGWNTEAFF.

The CDR3: CSVVTSTDTQYF. DNA for the CDR3: TGCAGCGTTGTGACAAGCACAGATACGCAGTATTTT. The rearrangement links TRBV29-1 to TRBJ2-3; D not resolved. The CDR3 is made up of 12 amino acids. CDR1 is SQVTM, CDR2 ANQGSEA, per germline. The V and J ends lost 4 bases and 0 bases respectively, with 5 bases between them.

The chain couples TRBV6-5 to TRBJ1-2; 11 positions match TRBD1. There are 14 residues in the CDR3. Germline V gene sequence: CDR1 MNHEY, CDR2 SVGAGI. Unmatched junction bases numbered 8, after V lost 6 bases and J lost 8 bases. This CDR3 is CASRPGTGGSGYTF. Written as DNA, the CDR3 is TGTGCCAGCAGACCGGGGACAGGGGGTTCGGGCTACACCTTC.

This clone was seen a single time. The chain recombines TRBV30 with TRBJ2-5, with 11 positions matching TRBD2. Germline trimming cut 0 bases from V and 4 bases from J; bases unmatched to any gene: 10. Per the germline V gene, CDR1 is GTSNPN and CDR2 is SVGIG (reference sequence). The CDR3 length is 17 residues. The CDR3 spells CAWSVTLTSGTAETQYF. Written as DNA, the CDR3 is TGTGCCTGGAGTGTGACTCTGACTAGCGGGACGGCAGAGACCCAGTACTTC.

The rearrangement links TRBV5-5 to TRBJ1-6; D not resolved. The germline V gene encodes CDR1 SGHKS and CDR2 YYEKEE (reference sequence). This CDR3 spans 15 amino acids. Trimming removed 0 bases from V and 9 bases from J, with 13 bases in between. The CDR3 DNA follows: TGTGCCAGCAGCTTGGTATCTAGCCCTCGTTCACCCCTCCACTTT. Protein product: CASSLVSSPRSPLHF.

This chain links TRBV5-1 with TRBJ1-6; D perhaps matches TRBD1 (5 bases). Trimming left V 0 bases short and J 9 bases short, with 10 bases between. CDR1 is SGHRS and CDR2 is YFSETQ in the germline V gene. CDR3 length: 14 residues. Here the CDR3 reads CASSLGQGSSPLHF. For the CDR3, the DNA is TGCGCCAGCAGCTTGGGGCAGGGCAGTTCACCCCTCCACTTT.

This clone was observed a handful of times. This rearrangement joins TRBV19 to TRBJ2-2; 10 bases match TRBD2. There are 15 residues in the CDR3. In germline, CDR1 is LNHDA, CDR2 SQIVND (reference sequence). The V and J ends lost 2 bases and 6 bases, in that order; junction bases with no gene match: 3. The CDR3, as DNA: TGTGCCAGTAGTATACTAGCGGGGGCGGCCGGGGAGCTGTTTTTT. Translating it yields CASSILAGAAGELFF.

This chain connects TRBV5-4 to TRBJ2-1; perhaps TRBD1 as D (6 bases). The germline V gene has CDR1 SGHNT and CDR2 YYREEE (reference sequence). The length of the CDR3 is 14 residues. V gave up 4 bases and J gave up 6 bases, with 14 bases separating them. DNA of the CDR3: TGTGCCAGCAGCAACTTGGACAGACCCAATGAGCAGTTCTTC. It yields the protein CASSNLDRPNEQFF.

This chain links TRBV9 with TRBJ2-2; D is undetermined. Trimming cost V 0 bases and J 3 bases, with 9 bases left between them. The CDR3 has 15 residues. CDR1 SGDLS and CDR2 YYNGEE come from the germline V gene. This chain's CDR3 is CASSVGRSYTGELFF. In DNA, the CDR3 is TGTGCCAGCAGCGTAGGCAGGTCCTACACCGGGGAGCTGTTTTTT.

The chain links TRBV30 to TRBJ1-3; maybe TRBD1 (6 bases). The CDR3 covers 12 residues. The V gene's germline CDR1 is GTSNPN and CDR2 SVGIG (reference sequence). Trimming left V 2 bases short and J 8 bases short, with 10 bases between. In nucleotides, the CDR3 is TGTGCCTGGAGTAGACAGGAATACACCATATATTTT. This translates into CAWSRQEYTIYF. Full variable domain (outside the CDR3, taken from reference TRBV30 and TRBJ1-3): SQTIHQWPATLVQPVGSPLSLECTVEGTSNPNLYWYRQAAGRGLQLLFYSVGIGQISSEVPQNLSASRPQDRQFILSSKKLLLSDSGFYLCAWSRQEYTIYFGEGSWLTVV.

The chain links TRBV11-3 to TRBJ2-1, with 8 bases lining up with TRBD1. V trimming: 5 bases; J trimming: 7 bases; junction bases outside the gene matches: 10. This CDR3 has 15 amino acids. In germline, CDR1 is SGHNT, CDR2 YENEEA. The CDR3: CASSRGQGQANEQFF. The CDR3 bases are TGTGCCAGCAGCCGAGGACAGGGACAAGCTAATGAGCAGTTCTTC.

The J gene is TRBJ2-1, the V gene TRBV7-2; no definite D call. V was trimmed by 1 base and J by 5 bases, leaving 9 bases between them. Germline assignment: CDR1 SGHTA and CDR2 FQGNSA. This CDR3 has 14 residues. The CDR3 is CASSLGLLNNEQFF. Here the CDR3 DNA reads TGTGCCAGCAGCTTAGGACTCCTCAACAATGAGCAGTTCTTC.

This clone was found a few times. The V call is TRBV18, the J call TRBJ1-3; no definite D call. This CDR3 spans 14 amino acids. V lost 3 bases and J 1 base, leaving 7 bases between the germline ends. The germline gives CDR1 KGHSH, CDR2 LQKENI. The CDR3 protein is CASSPERSGNTIYF. The CDR3 region has the DNA TGTGCCAGCTCACCCGAGAGATCTGGAAACACCATATATTTT.

The chain joins TRBV18 to TRBJ1-3; D is possibly TRBD1 (6 bases). The V end lost 3 bases, the J end lost 2 bases, and 17 bases lay between the germline ends. Germline V gives CDR1 KGHSH, CDR2 LQKENI. The CDR3 spans 17 residues. CDR3 in DNA: TGTGCCAGCTCACCGGCTCAACAGGGATGGCCTGGAAACACCATATATTTT. It encodes CASSPAQQGWPGNTIYF. Supplemented by reference TRBV18 and TRBJ1-3, the full variable domain reads NAGVMQNPRHLVRRRGQEARLRCSPMKGHSHVYWYRQLPEEGLKFMVYLQKENIIDESGMPKERFSAEFPKEGPSILRIQQVVRGDSAAYFCASSPAQQGWPGNTIYFGEGSWLTVV.

The chain uses TRBV28 and TRBJ2-1; 7 bases are a match to TRBD1. V dropped 4 bases and J dropped 5; count of bases not matched to a gene: 11. Germline V gene sequence: CDR1 MDHEN, CDR2 SYDVKM. This CDR3 spans 16 amino acids. The CDR3 DNA is TGTGCCAGCAGTTCCCTTGGGACAGCCAAACACAATGAGCAGTTCTTC. It encodes CASSSLGTAKHNEQFF.

This clone was recorded only once. The gene calls are TRBV2 and TRBJ2-7, with TRBD2 matching over 14 bases. Germline V gene sequence: CDR1 SNHLY, CDR2 FYNNEI. The CDR3 runs 16 residues. Trimming cost V 7 bases and J 3 bases; bases outside gene matches: 8. The DNA for the CDR3 is TGTGCCAGCAAGGGACTAGCGGGAGTTGGTGACTACGAGCAGTACTTC. This sequence encodes CASKGLAGVGDYEQYF. The variable domain in full, completed from reference TRBV2 and TRBJ2-7, reads EPEVTQTPSHQVTQMGQEVILRCVPISNHLYFYWYRQILGQKVEFLVSFYNNEISEKSEIFDDQFSVERPDGSNFTLKIRSTKLEDSAMYFCASKGLAGVGDYEQYFGPGTRLTVT.

The V gene is TRBV5-1, the J gene TRBJ2-3; 10 bases match TRBD2. The CDR3 contains 17 residues. Germline CDR1 is SGHRS and CDR2 is YFSETQ. V lost 5 bases to trimming and J lost 5 bases; unmatched junction nucleotides: 14. The chain's CDR3 is CASRTSLAGGQGDTQYF. The CDR3 bases are TGCGCCAGCAGAACTTCATTAGCGGGGGGCCAGGGAGATACGCAGTATTTT.

This chain connects TRBV6-6 to TRBJ1-2; D gene ambiguous. Germline values: CDR1 MNHNY, CDR2 SVGAGI (reference sequence). Between the trimmed V and J ends, which lost 6 bases and 2 bases, there was a span of 13 bases. The CDR3 has 14 residues. CDR3 protein: CASSPGSTNYGYTF. In nucleotides, the CDR3 is TGTGCCAGCAGCCCGGGGAGTACCAACTATGGCTACACCTTC.

This clone was detected a few times. V is TRBV5-1 and J is TRBJ1-3; 7 bases line up with TRBD1. Germline values: CDR1 SGHRS, CDR2 YFSETQ. This CDR3 region has 16 residues. Trimming cost V 2 bases and J 1 base; bases outside gene matches: 6. CDR3 region: CASSLMTGFSGNTIYF. In DNA, the CDR3 is TGCGCCAGCAGCTTAATGACAGGGTTTTCTGGAAACACCATATATTTT. Full variable domain (remainder filled in from reference TRBV5-1 and TRBJ1-3): KAGVTQTPRYLIKTRGQQVTLSCSPISGHRSVSWYQQTPGQGLQFLFEYFSETQRNKGNFPGRFSGRQFSNSRSEMNVSTLELGDSALYLCASSLMTGFSGNTIYFGEGSWLTVV.

This clone has a handful of counts. The chain joins TRBV9 to TRBJ2-2; 11 bases fit TRBD2. The CDR3 length is 16 residues. Germline assignment: CDR1 SGDLS and CDR2 YYNGEE. Trimming cost V 3 bases and J 0 bases; bases outside gene matches: 1. The CDR3 region is CASSAGLAANTGELFF. DNA of the CDR3: TGTGCCAGCAGCGCGGGACTAGCGGCGAACACCGGGGAGCTGTTTTTT.

The V gene is TRBV5-5, the J gene TRBJ1-3, with D perhaps matching TRBD1 (5 bases). The V end was cut by 1 base, the J end by 2 bases, with 13 bases between. The CDR3 length is 16 residues. Germline assignment: CDR1 SGHKS and CDR2 YYEKEE (reference sequence). The CDR3 bases are TGTGCCAGCAGCTTGACTTTGCGGGACCCTGGAAACACCATATATTTT. Encoded protein: CASSLTLRDPGNTIYF.

This clone occurred once. The genes are TRBV18 and TRBJ1-3, with 8 positions matching TRBD1. CDR3 length: 16 amino acids. Trimming at V came to 3 bases and at J to 2 bases, leaving 6 bases not matched to a gene. Germline values: CDR1 KGHSH, CDR2 LQKENI. The CDR3 reads CASSPWTGNAGNTIYF. CDR3 nucleotides: TGTGCCAGCTCACCGTGGACAGGGAACGCTGGAAACACCATATATTTT.

J is TRBJ2-1 and V is TRBV7-9, with TRBD1 identical over 7 bases. The CDR3 is 15 amino acids. Germline CDR1 is SEHNR and CDR2 is FQNEAQ (reference sequence). Trimming took 5 bases from V and 0 from J; bases not matched to a gene: 4. CDR3 amino acids: CASSRQGFSYNEQFF. CDR3 nucleotide sequence: TGTGCCAGCAGCCGACAGGGCTTCTCCTACAATGAGCAGTTCTTC. The whole variable domain, remainder taken from reference TRBV7-9 and TRBJ2-1, is DTGVSQNPRHKITKRGQNVTFRCDPISEHNRLYWYRQTLGQGPEFLTYFQNEAQLEKSRLLSDRFSAERPKGSFSTLEIQRTEQGDSAMYLCASSRQGFSYNEQFFGPGTRLTVL.

This clone was detected once. V and J are TRBV30 and TRBJ2-1; 9 bases are a match to TRBD2. CDR1 is GTSNPN and CDR2 is SVGIG in the germline V gene (reference sequence). The CDR3 runs to 14 residues. The V gene end was trimmed by 2 bases and the J gene end by 4 bases; junction bases not matched to a gene: 3. CDR3 sequence reads: CAWSRTSVYNEQFF. In DNA form, the CDR3 reads TGTGCCTGGAGTCGGACTAGCGTTTACAATGAGCAGTTCTTC.

This rearrangement joins TRBV7-8 to TRBJ2-3; the match to TRBD2 covers 8 bases. After removal of 1 base from V and 6 bases from J, the junction contained 9 bases not matched to a gene. The CDR3 extends over 16 amino acids. CDR1 and CDR2 (germline): SGHVS, FQNEAQ. CDR3 bases: TGTGCCAGCAGCTTAGGGTTTAGCGGGGTCGGTGATACGCAGTATTTT. It codes for CASSLGFSGVGDTQYF.

This clone has a single count. The V gene is TRBV19, the J gene TRBJ1-6; the D is unclear. The V gene lost 5 bases and the J gene lost 8 bases, with 13 bases spanning the gap. The CDR3 contains 14 residues. Germline CDR1 and CDR2: LNHDA and SQIVND (reference sequence). CDR3 protein: CASSRPGMDSPLHF. The CDR3 DNA reads TGTGCCAGTAGTCGACCGGGGATGGATTCACCCCTCCACTTT.

This clone was picked up a small number of times. This chain links TRBV3-1 (or the pseudogene TRBV3-2) with TRBJ2-5, with TRBD2 identical over 10 bases. The CDR3 length is 16 residues. In germline, CDR1 is LGHDT, CDR2 YNNKEL (reference sequence). Losses at the gene ends were 2 bases for V and 5 bases for J; bases not matched to a gene: 8. The CDR3 reads CASSQSKRGGLETQYF. CDR3 in DNA: TGTGCCAGCAGCCAATCTAAGCGGGGGGGCCTGGAGACCCAGTACTTC.

The V and J genes are TRBV30 and TRBJ2-7; TRBD2 matches 10 bases. Germline CDR1 reads GTSNPN; CDR2 reads SVGIG (reference sequence). The CDR3 is made up of 17 amino acids. V lost 0 bases and J lost 3; bases outside the gene matches: 11. CDR3 amino acids: CAWSVPRASGSSYEQYF. The CDR3 DNA follows: TGTGCCTGGAGTGTACCCCGGGCTAGCGGGAGTAGCTACGAGCAGTACTTC. The full variable domain, completed using reference TRBV30 and TRBJ2-7, is SQTIHQWPATLVQPVGSPLSLECTVEGTSNPNLYWYRQAAGRGLQLLFYSVGIGQISSEVPQNLSASRPQDRQFILSSKKLLLSDSGFYLCAWSVPRASGSSYEQYFGPGTRLTVT.

The gene calls are TRBV18 and TRBJ1-3, with D possibly being TRBD1 (5 bases). Trimming left V 0 bases short and J 0 bases short, with 9 bases between. Germline values: CDR1 KGHSH, CDR2 LQKENI. The length of the CDR3 is 16 residues. As DNA, the CDR3 is TGTGCCAGCTCACCACCACAGGACCACTCTGGAAACACCATATATTTT. It yields the protein CASSPPQDHSGNTIYF.

The gene calls are TRBV28 and TRBJ1-5, with D tentatively TRBD1 (6 bases). The germline CDR1 and CDR2 sequences are MDHEN and SYDVKM. Trimming removed 5 bases from V and 7 bases from J, with 18 bases in between. The CDR3 has 15 residues. CDR3: CASSGKGLRGQPQHF. CDR3 DNA sequence: TGTGCCAGCAGTGGGAAGGGGCTCAGGGGACAGCCCCAGCATTTT.